This T cell receptor beta chain comes out of a study of cytomegalovirus exposure and HLA in healthy donors. In the study overall: From 170 million or so T cells, an earlier analysis saw 110 million or so unique TCR beta sequences.

Both 60 Vbeta primers and 13 Jbeta primers went into the PCR. TCRdb's table, derived via immunoSEQ multiplex PCR, lists solely in-frame clones and lacks some. The data show 35,000 to 45,000 clones, and the top ten clones hold 4%. As concerns this clone: Its matching antigen is unknown.

Unrecorded immune exposures were likely, despite nominal health at sampling. General study results and limits: At a 0.05 false discovery rate, a later analysis found some 18,000 TCR beta sequences to be associated with HLA alleles. Earlier analysis yielded a pattern in which most TCR beta V segments were productive about 90% or about 30% of the time.

Sequenced: PBMCs. The origin of this receptor is a male donor in good health and CMV-seronegative.

CDR3 loop: CASSESGWGHSTGELFF. For the CDR3, the DNA is TGCGCCAGCAGTGAGTCCGGGTGGGGGCATAGCACCGGGGAGCTGTTTTTT. This chain joins TRBV10-1 and TRBJ2-2, with D perhaps matching TRBD1 (6 bases). CDR1 is WNHNN and CDR2 is SYGVQD in the germline V gene (reference sequence). Trimming shortened V by 0 bases and J by 4 bases, and 15 bases separated the two germline ends. The CDR3 loop spans 17 amino acids.